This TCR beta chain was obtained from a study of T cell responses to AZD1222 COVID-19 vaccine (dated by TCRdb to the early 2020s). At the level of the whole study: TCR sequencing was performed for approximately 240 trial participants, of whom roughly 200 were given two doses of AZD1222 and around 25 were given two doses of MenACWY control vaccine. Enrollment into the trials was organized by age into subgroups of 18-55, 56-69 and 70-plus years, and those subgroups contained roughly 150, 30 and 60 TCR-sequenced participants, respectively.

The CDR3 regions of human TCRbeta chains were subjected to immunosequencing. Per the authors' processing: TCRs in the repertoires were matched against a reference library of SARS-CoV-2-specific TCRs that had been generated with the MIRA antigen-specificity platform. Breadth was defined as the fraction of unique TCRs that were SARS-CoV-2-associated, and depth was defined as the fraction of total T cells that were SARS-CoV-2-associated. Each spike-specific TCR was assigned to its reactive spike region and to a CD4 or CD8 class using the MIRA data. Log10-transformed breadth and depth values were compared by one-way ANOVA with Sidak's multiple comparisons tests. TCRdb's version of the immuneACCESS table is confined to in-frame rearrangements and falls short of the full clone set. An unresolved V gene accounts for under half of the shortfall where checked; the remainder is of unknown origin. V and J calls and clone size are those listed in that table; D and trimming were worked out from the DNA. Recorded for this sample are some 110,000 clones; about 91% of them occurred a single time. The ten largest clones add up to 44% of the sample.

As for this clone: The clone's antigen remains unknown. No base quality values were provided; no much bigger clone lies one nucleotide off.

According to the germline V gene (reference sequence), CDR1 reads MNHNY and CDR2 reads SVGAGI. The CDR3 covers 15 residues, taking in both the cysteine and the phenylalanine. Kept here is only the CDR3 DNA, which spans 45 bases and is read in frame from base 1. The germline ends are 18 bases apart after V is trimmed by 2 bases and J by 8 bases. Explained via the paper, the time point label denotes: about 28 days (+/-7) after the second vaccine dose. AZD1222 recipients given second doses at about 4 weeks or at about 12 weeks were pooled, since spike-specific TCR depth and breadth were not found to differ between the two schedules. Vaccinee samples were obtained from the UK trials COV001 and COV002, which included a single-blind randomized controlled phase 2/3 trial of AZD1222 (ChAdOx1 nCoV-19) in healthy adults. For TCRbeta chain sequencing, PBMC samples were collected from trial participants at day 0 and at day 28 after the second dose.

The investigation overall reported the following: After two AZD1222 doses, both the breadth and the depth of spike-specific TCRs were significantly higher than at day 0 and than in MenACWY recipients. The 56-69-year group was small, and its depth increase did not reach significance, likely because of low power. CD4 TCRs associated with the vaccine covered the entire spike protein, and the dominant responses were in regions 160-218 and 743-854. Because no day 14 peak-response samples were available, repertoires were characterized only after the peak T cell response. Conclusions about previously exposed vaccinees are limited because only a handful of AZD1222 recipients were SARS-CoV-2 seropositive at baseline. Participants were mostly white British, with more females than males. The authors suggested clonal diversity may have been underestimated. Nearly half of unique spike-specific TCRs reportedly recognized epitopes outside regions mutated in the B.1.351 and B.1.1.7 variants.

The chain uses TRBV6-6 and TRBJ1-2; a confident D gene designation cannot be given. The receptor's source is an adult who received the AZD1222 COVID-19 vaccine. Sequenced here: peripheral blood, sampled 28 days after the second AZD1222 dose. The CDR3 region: CASSYGGKLGMGYTF. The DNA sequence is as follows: TGTGCCAGCAGTTACGGTGGAAAGTTAGGTATGGGCTACACCTTC.